The clone carrying this TCR beta chain was found a few times. Its antigen is not identified. The record originates from a study of T-cell memory formation after mild COVID-19. Across the whole study: The TCR clusters were mostly specific to one donor. Broader study findings: The CD4+ clones that contracted clustered mainly within CM and EM, and the CD8+ clones concentrated in EMRA.

From 5'RACE with constant-segment primers came TCR alpha and TCR beta cDNA libraries that carried sample barcodes and UMIs. A single record per CDR3 protein comes from TCRdb applying MiXCR to the 5' RACE reads. The sample lists about 430,000 distinct CDR3 sequences; roughly 18% were seen once. J was trimmed by 5 bases and V by 7 bases; bases with no gene match: 14. Per the germline V gene, CDR1 is MNHEY and CDR2 is SVGEGT. The CDR3 loop spans 16 amino acids. This clonotype originated in a young man who had mild COVID-19 (a few samples of this study predate the infection). Cell type and time point are not known. The rearrangement links TRBV6-2 or TRBV6-3 to TRBJ2-1; 7 bases line up with TRBD2. Sequencing was carried out using PBMCs or a T cell subset sorted from them (not recorded which). CDR3 protein: CASTTGHWGGDNEQFF. CDR3 in DNA: TGTGCCAGCACTACCGGGCATTGGGGGGGTGACAATGAGCAGTTCTTC.